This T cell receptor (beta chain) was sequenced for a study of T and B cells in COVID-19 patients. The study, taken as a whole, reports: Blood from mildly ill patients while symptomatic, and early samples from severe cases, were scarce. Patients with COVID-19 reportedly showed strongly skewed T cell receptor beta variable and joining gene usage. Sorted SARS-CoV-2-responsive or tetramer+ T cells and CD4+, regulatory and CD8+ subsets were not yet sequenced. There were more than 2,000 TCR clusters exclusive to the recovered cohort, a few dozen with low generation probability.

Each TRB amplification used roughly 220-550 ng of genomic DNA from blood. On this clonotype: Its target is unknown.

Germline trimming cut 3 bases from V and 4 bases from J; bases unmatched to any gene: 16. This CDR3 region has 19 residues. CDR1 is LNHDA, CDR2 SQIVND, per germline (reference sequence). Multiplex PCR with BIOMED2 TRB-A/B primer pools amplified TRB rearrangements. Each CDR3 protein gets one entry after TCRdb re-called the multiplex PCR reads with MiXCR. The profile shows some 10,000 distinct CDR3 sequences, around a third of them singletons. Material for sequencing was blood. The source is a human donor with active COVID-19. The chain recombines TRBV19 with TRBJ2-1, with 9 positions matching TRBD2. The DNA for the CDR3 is TGTGCCAGTAGTATGGGGACCGAGGGCGGGGGGGCTGGGTACAATGAGCAGTTCTTC. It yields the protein CASSMGTEGGGAGYNEQFF. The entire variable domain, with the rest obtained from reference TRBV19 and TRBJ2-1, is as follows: DGGITQSPKYLFRKEGQNVTLSCEQNLNHDAMYWYRQDPGQGLRLIYYSQIVNDFQKGDIAEGYSVSREKKESFPLTVTSAQKNPTAFYLCASSMGTEGGGAGYNEQFFGPGTRLTVL.